This is a list of T cell receptor beta chains from one sample in a study of blood T cells in healthy people across ages. TCRdb re-called the 5' RACE reads through MiXCR, storing one row per CDR3 protein. The data show fewer than 650,000 distinct CDR3 sequences, about a quarter seen once. These data were also filed under a second study, of T cells of mothers and their children.

Material for sequencing was blood. The receptors here all came from a boy aged 2 to 10 in good health. Each CDR3 is given with its conserved first and last residue. Fields, in order: clone size, V gene, J gene, D gene, CDR3 DNA, CDR3 protein. A D gene is named only where the DNA matches it firmly. Clone sizes are given selectively: once, few, many, or a class where the clone is expanded.

>NA|TRBV7-2|TRBJ2-2|NA
TGTGCCAGCGGCCTAAGGACCGAGTCTGAGGAGCTGTTTTTT
CASGLRTESEELFF
>NA|TRBV12-3/TRBV12-4|TRBJ2-3|TRBD1
TGTGCCAGCAGTAGAAGGGGGCAAGATACGCAGTATTTT
CASSRRGQDTQYF
>NA|TRBV11-3|TRBJ2-1|TRBD1
TGTGCCAGCAGCTGGGGACAGGGGGCCTACAATGAGCAGTTCTTC
CASSWGQGAYNEQFF
>once|TRBV6-1|TRBJ2-7|NA
TGTGCCAGCAGTGAAGGAGGCTGGATCTACGAGCAGTACTTC
CASSEGGWIYEQYF
>NA|TRBV11-3|TRBJ2-2|TRBD2
TGTGCCAGCAGCAATGGATTAGCGGGATTGAACACCGGGGAGCTGTTTTTT
CASSNGLAGLNTGELFF
>few|TRBV10-3|TRBJ2-5|NA
TGTGCCATCAGCCCGGTCGGGGAGACCCAGTACTTC
CAISPVGETQYF
>NA|TRBV20-1|TRBJ1-1|NA
TGCAGTGCCCGACCGCGGTTTACCGAAGCTTTCTTT
CSARPRFTEAFF
>NA|TRBV5-1|TRBJ2-1|TRBD2
TGCGCCAGCAGCCCGGCGGTGGCTAGCGGGGGATACAATGAGCAGTTCTTC
CASSPAVASGGYNEQFF
>NA|TRBV6-1|TRBJ2-7|NA
TGTGCCAGCAGTTTAGACAGTGTCTCCTACGAGCAGTACTTC
CASSLDSVSYEQYF
>NA|TRBV5-1|TRBJ2-1|NA
TGCGCCAGCAGCTTGGGGGGGTTCGACAATGAGCAGTTCTTC
CASSLGGFDNEQFF
>NA|TRBV6-5|TRBJ2-3|TRBD1
TGTGCCAGCAGTCACCAACTTTGGCTGGGACAGGGCGGGACAGATACGCAGTATTTT
CASSHQLWLGQGGTDTQYF
>NA|TRBV6-5|TRBJ2-1|TRBD2
TGTGCCACAAGAAGCGGGGGCTCGGGAGATGAGCAGTTCTTC
CATRSGGSGDEQFF
>NA|TRBV20-1|TRBJ1-4|NA
TGCAGTGCTGAAGACAGGCTGGAGTCTAATGAAAAACTGTTTTTT
CSAEDRLESNEKLFF
>once|TRBV20-1|TRBJ2-7|TRBD2
TGCAGTGCTAGGGGTAGCGGGGCCTACGAGCAGTACTTC
CSARGSGAYEQYF
>few|TRBV18|TRBJ1-1|NA
TGTGCCAGCTCACCATGGGATGGCACTGAAGCTTTCTTT
CASSPWDGTEAFF
>NA|TRBV6-6|TRBJ2-5|TRBD1
TGTGCCAGCAGTTACACAGACAGGGGGAGAAAAGAGACCCAGTACTTC
CASSYTDRGRKETQYF
>NA|TRBV7-2|TRBJ2-3|NA
TGTGCCAGCAGCTCAACTCCCGACATGGATACGCAGTATTTT
CASSSTPDMDTQYF
>NA|TRBV2|TRBJ1-2|NA
TGTGCCAGCAGATTTCATGGGGTTGGGATTTATGGCTACACCTTC
CASRFHGVGIYGYTF